Below are 19 T cell receptor beta chains sequenced from a single sample in a study of a mutant IDH1 vaccine in newly diagnosed glioma. What these receptors recognize is not known. Time point: week 23, last vaccination. In every dose of vaccine, 300 ug of mutant IDH1 20-mer peptide was given alongside topical imiquimod. Using immunoSEQ multiplex PCR, the repertoire was profiled, and TCRdb retains in-frame clones only, with some absent. The table includes about 11,000 clones, 88% detected once. The material sequenced was PBMCs, taken from a glioma patient whose treatment included an IDH1 peptide vaccine. These receptors all come from a woman in her thirties or forties with glioma. Some clones in this sample may be carry-over from other donors' samples.

V usage is TRBV10-2 and J usage is TRBJ1-1; 7 bases match TRBD1. The CDR3 totals 14 residues. Trimming cost V 7 bases and J 2 bases; bases outside gene matches: 7. Germline V lookup: CDR1 WSHSY, CDR2 SAAADI. The CDR3 reads CASKGGGRNTEAFF. The DNA for the CDR3 is TGCGCCAGCAAAGGGGGCGGTAGAAACACTGAAGCTTTCTTT.

The chain is built from TRBV19 and TRBJ1-5; no reliable D call. The CDR3 has 14 residues. The germline gives CDR1 LNHDA, CDR2 SQIVND (reference sequence). Between the trimmed V and J ends, which lost 1 base and 2 bases, there was a span of 6 bases. CDR3 residues: CASSIGAGNQPQHF. CDR3 DNA: TGTGCCAGTAGTATAGGGGCGGGCAATCAGCCCCAGCATTTT.

The chain has TRBV4-2 and TRBJ2-7; a weak D match, TRBD1 (6 bases). The CDR3 totals 14 residues. V gave up 4 bases and J gave up 6 bases, with 16 bases separating them. Germline values: CDR1 LGHNA, CDR2 YNFKEQ. CDR3 region: CASSLSVGAGEQYF. DNA for the CDR3: TGTGCCAGCAGCCTTTCCGTGGGGGCGGGCGAGCAGTACTTC.

This clone was recorded only once. The rearrangement links TRBV5-1 to TRBJ2-2; maybe TRBD1 (6 bases). Trimming took 4 bases from V and 4 from J, leaving 14 bases between them. Germline V CDR1 and CDR2: SGHRS, YFSETQ. The CDR3 runs to 15 residues. The CDR3 loop is CASSRDTGRTGELFF. CDR3 nucleotide sequence: TGCGCCAGCAGCCGCGACACAGGGCGCACCGGGGAGCTGTTTTTT.

The chain has TRBV7-9 and TRBJ1-3; D is unclear. CDR3 length: 15 amino acids. Trimming cost V 5 bases and J 2 bases, with 13 bases left between them. The V gene's germline CDR1 is SEHNR and CDR2 FQNEAQ (reference sequence). The CDR3: CASSATQPAGNTIYF. DNA for the CDR3: TGTGCCAGCAGCGCTACTCAACCCGCTGGAAACACCATATATTTT.

The chain carries TRBV30 and TRBJ1-5, with 7 bases aligning to TRBD1. Germline CDR1 and CDR2: GTSNPN and SVGIG (reference sequence). CDR3 length equals 13 residues. J lost 7 bases, V lost 3 bases, and 6 bases had no gene match. In DNA, the CDR3 is TGTGCCTGGAGCCCAGACAGGGTCCAGCCCCAGCATTTT. Its protein is CAWSPDRVQPQHF.

The chain couples TRBV29-1 to TRBJ2-6; D possibly uses TRBD1 or TRBD2 (5 bases each). The length of the CDR3 is 15 residues. The germline V and J ends were trimmed by 5 bases and 0 bases, with 11 bases remaining between them. CDR1 is SQVTM, CDR2 ANQGSEA, per germline. This CDR3 reads CSVRDGYSGANVLTF. The CDR3 region has the DNA TGCAGCGTTAGGGACGGCTACTCTGGGGCCAACGTCCTGACTTTC.

This sequence joins TRBV6-6 and TRBJ2-3; TRBD1 might be the D (5 bases). CDR1 and CDR2 from the germline V gene are MNHNY and SVGAGI (reference sequence). V lost 2 bases and J lost 6, with 15 bases in between. The CDR3 has 15 residues. Written as DNA, the CDR3 is TGTGCCAGCAGTTACGGCCAGGACACGAGGGATACGCAGTATTTT. Translating it yields CASSYGQDTRDTQYF.

The CDR3 loop reads CASSLLTDTEAFF. The CDR3 DNA sequence: TGCGCCAGCAGCTTGCTGACAGACACTGAAGCTTTCTTT. The V and J genes are TRBV5-1 and TRBJ1-1; the D gene is possibly TRBD1 (5 bases). The CDR3 runs to 13 residues. The germline V and J ends were trimmed by 1 base and 3 bases, with 7 bases remaining between them. CDR1 and CDR2 (germline): SGHRS, YFSETQ.

This clone appeared a few times. J is TRBJ1-1 and V is TRBV5-6; a weak D match, TRBD1 (5 bases). Trimming left V 0 bases short and J 7 bases short, with 10 bases between. CDR3 length equals 13 residues. The germline gives CDR1 SGHDT, CDR2 YYEEEE. CDR3 DNA sequence: TGTGCCAGCAGCTTGGCCTCAGGGAATGAAGCTTTCTTT. Amino acids: CASSLASGNEAFF.

The CDR3 here is CASSQALDTQYF. The DNA for the CDR3 is TGTGCCAGCAGCCAGGCCCTAGATACGCAGTATTTT. The V gene is TRBV28, the J gene TRBJ2-3; no reliable D call. V lost 6 bases to trimming and J lost 5 bases, with 9 bases between them. CDR1 and CDR2 from the germline V gene are MDHEN and SYDVKM. CDR3 length: 12 amino acids.

The CDR3 DNA sequence: TGTGCCATCAGTGAGGGCAGGGAGGACACAGATACGCAGTATTTT. Protein sequence: CAISEGREDTDTQYF. The V and J genes are TRBV10-3 and TRBJ2-3; D perhaps matches TRBD2 (6 bases). CDR1 ENHRY and CDR2 SYGVKD come from the germline V gene. The CDR3 runs to 15 residues. V lost 2 bases and J lost 2, with 11 bases in between.

The chain has TRBV4-1 and TRBJ2-7, with D perhaps TRBD2 (6 bases). The germline CDR1 and CDR2 sequences are MGHRA and YSYEKL. V dropped 4 bases and J dropped 3 bases, with 13 bases sitting between them. This CDR3 contains 14 residues. The DNA for the CDR3 is TGCGCCAGCAGCCCCTCGTGGGGGGACTACGAGCAGTACTTC. It encodes CASSPSWGDYEQYF.

The chain uses TRBV28 and TRBJ1-2, with no clear D. Trimming took 2 bases from V and 2 from J, leaving 6 bases between them. The CDR3 sequence is 13 residues long. Germline loops: CDR1 MDHEN, CDR2 SYDVKM. The CDR3 DNA reads TGTGCCAGCAGTTTAACAGAGAACTATGGCTACACCTTC. Protein product: CASSLTENYGYTF.

V usage is TRBV7-9 and J usage is TRBJ2-1; D not resolved. Germline V gene sequence: CDR1 SEHNR, CDR2 FQNEAQ (reference sequence). The V gene lost 5 bases and the J gene lost 8 bases, with 7 bases spanning the gap. This CDR3 is 11 amino acids long. The CDR3 nucleotides read TGTGCCAGCAGCCACGGCTATGAGCAGTTCTTC. This codes for CASSHGYEQFF. Based on the CDR3 plus reference TRBV7-9 and TRBJ2-1, the full variable domain is DTGVSQNPRHKITKRGQNVTFRCDPISEHNRLYWYRQTLGQGPEFLTYFQNEAQLEKSRLLSDRFSAERPKGSFSTLEIQRTEQGDSAMYLCASSHGYEQFFGPGTRLTVL.

This rearrangement joins TRBV4-1 to TRBJ2-7; 7 bases agree with TRBD1. In germline, CDR1 is MGHRA, CDR2 YSYEKL. After removal of 1 base from V and 2 bases from J, the junction contained 5 bases not matched to a gene. This CDR3 is built from 15 residues. CDR3 nucleotides: TGCGCCAGCAGCCAAGCCTCGGGACAGACCTACGAGCAGTACTTC. It specifies CASSQASGQTYEQYF.

The V gene is TRBV28, the J gene TRBJ2-7, with 7 nucleotides matching TRBD1. Germline V lookup: CDR1 MDHEN, CDR2 SYDVKM. This CDR3 contains 13 residues. The junction had 5 bases not matched to a gene; V was cut back by 6 bases and J by 3 bases. CDR3 residues: CASSRDRDYEQYF. CDR3 in DNA: TGTGCCAGCAGCCGGGACAGAGACTACGAGCAGTACTTC.

The rearrangement links TRBV29-1 to TRBJ1-5; 9 nucleotides align to TRBD1. The CDR3 loop spans 16 amino acids. Germline values: CDR1 SQVTM, CDR2 ANQGSEA. V was pared by 7 bases and J by 0 bases, with 10 bases of the junction left unmatched. The CDR3 region has the DNA TGCAGCGCAACGACAGGGGGGGTTTATAGCAATCAGCCCCAGCATTTT. This sequence encodes CSATTGGVYSNQPQHF.

This clone has a single count. The chain is built from TRBV10-2 and TRBJ2-1, with 7 bases matching TRBD2. Trimming at V came to 4 bases and at J to 0 bases, leaving 3 bases not matched to a gene. Germline lookup yields CDR1 WSHSY and CDR2 SAAADI. The CDR3 covers 15 residues. This CDR3 reads CASSVGGSSYNEQFF. Here the CDR3 DNA reads TGCGCCAGCAGTGTGGGCGGGAGCTCCTACAATGAGCAGTTCTTC.